Following are 23 T cell receptor beta chains from one sample sequenced in a study of blood T cell repertoires in COVID-19. Here immunoSEQ multiplex PCR was the method, and the copy in TCRdb shows in-frame clones only, minus some. This sample yields more than 200,000 clones, of which over 80% are seen a single time; around 2% belongs to the top ten. Sequencing was carried out using PBMCs or T cells enriched from blood (not recorded which). The receptors here all came from a woman between 18 and 29 years old who had recovered from COVID-19.

The chain uses TRBV5-1 and TRBJ2-5, with TRBD1 as a possible D gene (6 bases). Germline V lookup: CDR1 SGHRS, CDR2 YFSETQ. This CDR3 comprises 14 residues. V lost 5 bases to trimming and J lost 2 bases, with 13 bases between them. The CDR3 loop reads CASRQGIGQETQYF. In DNA form, the CDR3 reads TGCGCCAGCAGGCAGGGGATAGGTCAAGAGACCCAGTACTTC.

V is TRBV7-2 and J is TRBJ2-5, with 9 bases lining up with TRBD1. With 1 base clipped from V and 7 bases from J, the junction kept 4 bases outside the gene matches. Germline V gene data show CDR1 as SGHTA and CDR2 as FQGNSA. This CDR3 has 14 residues. The CDR3 spells CASSLETGGRTQYF. CDR3 coding DNA: TGTGCCAGCAGCTTAGAGACAGGGGGAAGGACCCAGTACTTC. Drawing the rest from reference TRBV7-2 and TRBJ2-5, the complete variable domain is GAGVSQSPSNKVTEKGKDVELRCDPISGHTALYWYRQSLGQGLEFLIYFQGNSAPDKSGLPSDRFSAERTGGSVSTLTIQRTQQEDSAVYLCASSLETGGRTQYFGPGTRLLVL.

This chain uses TRBV11-1 with TRBJ1-2; D not resolved. The CDR3 loop spans 15 amino acids. Germline V CDR1 and CDR2: SGHAT, FQDESV (reference sequence). V dropped 5 bases and J dropped 0 bases, with 13 bases sitting between them. This chain's CDR3 is CASSVNSQSNYGYTF. The CDR3 nucleotides are TGTGCCAGCAGCGTAAACAGTCAATCTAACTATGGCTACACCTTC.

V and J are TRBV18 and TRBJ1-2; 10 positions match TRBD1. Per the germline V gene, CDR1 is KGHSH and CDR2 is LQKENI. The CDR3 runs 14 residues. J lost 8 bases, V lost 3 bases, and 6 bases had no gene match. The CDR3 coding sequence is TGTGCCAGCTCACCGGGGACAGGGGTAAAAGGCTACACCTTC. As protein: CASSPGTGVKGYTF.

This clone was found once. The rearrangement joins TRBV19 to TRBJ2-5, with a weak D call TRBD1 (5 bases). Germline V gene sequence: CDR1 LNHDA, CDR2 SQIVND (reference sequence). V was clipped by 4 bases and J by 2 bases, with 14 bases between them. The CDR3 sequence is 15 residues long. This CDR3 is CASSSPRAGQETQYF. CDR3 sequence (DNA): TGTGCCAGTAGTAGCCCTCGGGCAGGGCAAGAGACCCAGTACTTC.

The V gene is TRBV29-1, the J gene TRBJ1-4; D not certain. In germline, CDR1 is SQVTM, CDR2 ANQGSEA. This CDR3 is 11 amino acids long. V lost 5 bases to trimming and J lost 12 bases, with 13 bases between them. The CDR3 loop is CSVITWEQLFF. The DNA of the CDR3 is TGCAGCGTTATCACCTGGGAGCAACTGTTTTTT.

The chain combines TRBV4-3 with TRBJ1-6, with 8 nucleotides matching TRBD1. Losses at the gene ends were 3 bases for V and 8 bases for J; bases not matched to a gene: 15. The CDR3 totals 18 residues. CDR1 LGHNA and CDR2 YSLEER come from the germline V gene. The CDR3 loop reads CASSQRFGQGETHSPLHF. CDR3 DNA sequence: TGCGCCAGCAGCCAGAGATTTGGACAGGGCGAAACACATTCACCCCTCCACTTT.

V and J are TRBV2 and TRBJ1-1; no reliable D call. V dropped 3 bases and J dropped 7 bases, with 6 bases sitting between them. The germline CDR1 and CDR2 sequences are SNHLY and FYNNEI. There are 11 residues in the CDR3. CDR3 sequence (DNA): TGTGCCAGCAGTGAGAGTATTGAAGCTTTCTTT. It specifies CASSESIEAFF.

Details on this clone: An end of the junction differs from the germline gene, which may be a read error. The gene calls are TRBV28 and TRBJ2-3; 13 nucleotides match TRBD2. The germline V gene encodes CDR1 MDHEN and CDR2 SYDVKM. The CDR3 has 16 residues. CDR3 sequence reads: CVSSFGLAGEADTQYF. For the CDR3, the DNA is TGTGTCAGCAGTTTCGGACTAGCGGGAGAGGCAGATACGCAGTATTTT.

This sequence joins TRBV5-4 and TRBJ1-2; a possible D gene is TRBD1 (5 bases). Trimming pared 4 bases from V and 2 bases from J, leaving 15 bases between. Germline V gives CDR1 SGHNT, CDR2 YYREEE (reference sequence). CDR3 length equals 15 residues. CDR3 region: CASSTRQTQNYGYTF. CDR3 DNA: TGTGCCAGCAGCACCAGACAGACTCAGAACTATGGCTACACCTTC.

Of note for this clone: In the same sample, other DNA sequences code for this CDR3. The V and J genes are TRBV7-3 and TRBJ2-1; D might be TRBD2 (5 bases). V lost 3 bases and J lost 5, with 8 bases in between. Germline CDR1 reads SGHTA; CDR2 reads FQGTGA. This CDR3 spans 13 amino acids. CDR3 sequence: CASSFSGDNEQFF. Here the CDR3 DNA reads TGTGCCAGCAGCTTTTCCGGGGACAATGAGCAGTTCTTC.

The gene calls are TRBV5-5 and TRBJ1-5; possible D gene TRBD1, 5 bases. The CDR3 has 15 residues. V lost 4 bases, J lost 5 bases, and 16 bases lay in between. The V gene's germline CDR1 is SGHKS and CDR2 YYEKEE (reference sequence). Here the CDR3 reads CASSIGHLGDQPQHF. The CDR3 nucleotides read TGTGCCAGCAGCATAGGACACCTTGGTGATCAGCCCCAGCATTTT.

This clone was observed a handful of times. This sequence joins TRBV7-2 and TRBJ1-2, with D possibly TRBD1 on 5 matching bases. The germline CDR1 and CDR2 sequences are SGHTA and FQGNSA. The germline V and J ends were trimmed by 1 base and 8 bases, with 17 bases remaining between them. This CDR3 has 15 amino acids. This CDR3 reads CASSLDWQGRFGYTF. The CDR3 DNA reads TGTGCCAGCAGCTTAGATTGGCAGGGAAGGTTCGGCTACACCTTC.

This chain uses TRBV10-3 with TRBJ2-7, with 10 bases fitting TRBD2. Trimming removed 4 bases from V and 2 bases from J; junction bases left unmatched: 8. The V gene's germline CDR1 is ENHRY and CDR2 SYGVKD. The CDR3 is made up of 16 amino acids. The CDR3 protein is CAISGLAGASTYEQYF. For the CDR3, the DNA is TGTGCCATCAGTGGGCTAGCGGGAGCCTCCACCTACGAGCAGTACTTC.

The V call is TRBV7-9, the J call TRBJ1-5; 9 bases are a match to TRBD1. The CDR3 loop spans 16 amino acids. The ends lost 5 bases at V and 2 bases at J; junction bases unmatched: 7. Germline lookup yields CDR1 SEHNR and CDR2 FQNEAQ (reference sequence). CDR3 nucleotide sequence: TGTGCCAGCAGCCCCGACAGGGGGTTCGGCAATCAGCCCCAGCATTTT. Its translation: CASSPDRGFGNQPQHF.

The rearrangement links TRBV9 to TRBJ2-1; 13 nucleotides align to TRBD2. This CDR3 has 15 residues. Unmatched junction bases numbered 3, after V lost 3 bases and J lost 6 bases. Germline CDR1 and CDR2: SGDLS and YYNGEE. CDR3 amino acids: CASSARTSGGNEQFF. The CDR3 DNA reads as TGTGCCAGCAGCGCTCGGACTAGCGGGGGCAATGAGCAGTTCTTC.

This chain connects TRBV6-4 to TRBJ1-1; TRBD1 is a possible D gene (5 bases). Trimming cost V 8 bases and J 6 bases, with 22 bases left between them. Germline V gene data show CDR1 as MRHNA and CDR2 as SNTAGT. The CDR3 is 15 residues long. The CDR3 reads CASLRGELGLSEAFF. The CDR3, as DNA: TGTGCCAGCCTAAGGGGTGAGTTGGGACTCTCTGAAGCTTTCTTT.

This clone came up once. The chain links TRBV2 to TRBJ1-3; TRBD1 might be the D (5 bases). V lost 2 bases to trimming and J lost 4 bases, with 12 bases between them. The germline V gene has CDR1 SNHLY and CDR2 FYNNEI. The CDR3 contains 15 residues. The CDR3 loop reads CASSEMGQPGNTIYF. CDR3 bases: TGTGCCAGCAGTGAAATGGGGCAACCGGGAAACACCATATATTTT.

The chain uses TRBV12-5 and TRBJ2-1; 8 positions match TRBD1. CDR1 and CDR2 from the germline V gene are LGHNT and FRNRAP. V was pared by 1 base and J by 7 bases, with 6 bases of the junction left unmatched. The CDR3 is made up of 15 amino acids. The CDR3 DNA reads TGTGCTAGTGGTTTGGGACAGGGGTTAGTTAATGAGCAGTTCTTC. It yields the protein CASGLGQGLVNEQFF.

The V and J genes are TRBV29-1 and TRBJ1-2; 9 bases line up with TRBD1. Germline V gives CDR1 SQVTM, CDR2 ANQGSEA. This CDR3 has 14 residues. The J segment lost 4 bases and the V segment lost 7 bases, leaving 10 bases of the junction unmatched. In DNA form, the CDR3 reads TGCAGCGCACCGGGACAGGGAGTATCCTATGGCTACACCTTC. Protein: CSAPGQGVSYGYTF.

Here the CDR3 reads CASSVPRGDTLATQYF. DNA of the CDR3: TGTGCCAGCTCCGTCCCTCGGGGAGACACTCTGGCTACGCAGTATTTT. V is TRBV18 and J is TRBJ2-3, with D possibly TRBD2 on 5 matching bases. Germline loops: CDR1 KGHSH, CDR2 LQKENI. This CDR3 contains 16 residues. The ends were cut back, 6 bases at V and 8 bases at J, with 24 bases in the middle.

This chain uses TRBV5-4 with TRBJ1-2; D remains unclear. The V end lost 0 bases, the J end lost 3 bases, and 9 bases lay between the germline ends. This CDR3 spans 14 amino acids. Germline V gene lookup returns CDR1 SGHNT and CDR2 YYREEE (reference sequence). The DNA for the CDR3 is TGTGCCAGCAGCTTGGCGGGTTTTGACTATGGCTACACCTTC. Translation: CASSLAGFDYGYTF.

The genes are TRBV3-1 (or the pseudogene TRBV3-2) and TRBJ1-2, with 9 bases identical to TRBD1. The CDR3 spans 16 residues. Trimming cost V 4 bases and J 3 bases; bases outside gene matches: 9. CDR1 and CDR2 from the germline V gene are LGHDT and YNNKEL (reference sequence). The CDR3 DNA sequence: TGTGCCAGCAGCCCTGGGACAGGGTTTGGAGACTATGGCTACACCTTC. This translates into CASSPGTGFGDYGYTF.